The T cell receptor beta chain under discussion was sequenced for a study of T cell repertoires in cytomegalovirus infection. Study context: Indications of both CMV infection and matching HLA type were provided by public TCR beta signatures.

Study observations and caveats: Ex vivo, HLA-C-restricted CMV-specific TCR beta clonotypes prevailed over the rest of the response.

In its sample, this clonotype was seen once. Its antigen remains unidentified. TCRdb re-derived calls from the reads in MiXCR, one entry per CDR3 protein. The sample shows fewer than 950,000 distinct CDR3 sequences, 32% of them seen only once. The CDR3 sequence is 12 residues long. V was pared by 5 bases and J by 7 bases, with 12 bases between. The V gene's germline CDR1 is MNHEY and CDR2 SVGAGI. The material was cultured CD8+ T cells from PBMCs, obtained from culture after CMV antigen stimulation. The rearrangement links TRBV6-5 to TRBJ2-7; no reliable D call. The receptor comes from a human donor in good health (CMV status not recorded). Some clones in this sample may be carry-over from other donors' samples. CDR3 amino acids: CASSEMLLEQYF. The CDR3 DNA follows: TGTGCCAGCAGTGAAATGTTGCTGGAGCAGTACTTC.